Sequencing of this TCR beta chain was carried out in a study of response to subunit inactivated influenza vaccine. Per germline, CDR1 DFQATT and CDR2 SNEGSKA (reference sequence). This CDR3 contains 14 residues. V was clipped by 4 bases and J by 5 bases, with 18 bases between them. In TCRdb, the RT-PCR reads were re-called with MiXCR into one record per CDR3 protein. The sample comprises 500,000 to 700,000 distinct CDR3 sequences, roughly 25% of which are singletons, and about 3% rests with the top ten. This clonotype was seen a few times. This same sample was also part of a study on T cells expressing NK-cell markers. That publication notes: Beta-chain TCR cDNA was generated via 5'RACE template switching with UMIs. In sorted CD3+CD56+NKG2C+, CD3+CD56+NKG2C- and CD3+CD56-NKG2C+ T cells, TCR beta repertoires were obtained. The sorts in several experiments were restricted to alpha-beta TCR T cells by an anti-gamma-delta TCR antibody. The dominant NKG2C+ clonotypes represented roughly 1.0-7.5% of CD8+ T cells in six donors. One observes that, in a handful of donors, these clonotypes were also the leading ones within the CD3+CD56-NKG2C+ fraction.

Sequenced material: CD4+ T cells sorted from PBMCs, taken about 13 days after vaccination. The source of this sequence is a middle-aged man who received an inactivated influenza vaccine. V and J are TRBV20-1 and TRBJ2-7; maybe TRBD1 (5 bases). In DNA form, the CDR3 reads TGCAGTGCTAACCAGGGAAATTTAGTCCACGAGCAGTACTTC. Residues: CSANQGNLVHEQYF.